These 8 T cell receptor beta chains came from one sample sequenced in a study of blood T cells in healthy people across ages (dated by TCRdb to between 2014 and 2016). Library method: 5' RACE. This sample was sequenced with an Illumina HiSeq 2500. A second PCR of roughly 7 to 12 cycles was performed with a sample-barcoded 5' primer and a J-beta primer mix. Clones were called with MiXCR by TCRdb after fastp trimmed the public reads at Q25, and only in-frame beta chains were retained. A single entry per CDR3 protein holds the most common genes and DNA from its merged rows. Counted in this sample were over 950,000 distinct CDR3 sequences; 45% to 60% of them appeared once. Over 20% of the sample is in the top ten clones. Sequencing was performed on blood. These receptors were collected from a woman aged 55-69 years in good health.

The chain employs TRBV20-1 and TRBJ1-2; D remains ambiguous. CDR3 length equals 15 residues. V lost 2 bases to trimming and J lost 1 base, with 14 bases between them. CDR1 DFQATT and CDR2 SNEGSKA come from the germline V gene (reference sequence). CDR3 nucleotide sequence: TGCAGTGCTAGAAAATTACAGACCTTTAACTATGGCTACACCTTC. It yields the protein CSARKLQTFNYGYTF.

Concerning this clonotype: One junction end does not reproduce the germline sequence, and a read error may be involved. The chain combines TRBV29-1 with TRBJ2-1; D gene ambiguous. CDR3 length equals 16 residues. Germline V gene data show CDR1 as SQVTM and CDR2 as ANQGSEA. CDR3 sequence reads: CSVEGSWSSSYNGQFF. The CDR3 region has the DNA TGCAGCGTTGAAGGTAGCTGGAGCAGCTCCTACAATGGGCAGTTCTTC.

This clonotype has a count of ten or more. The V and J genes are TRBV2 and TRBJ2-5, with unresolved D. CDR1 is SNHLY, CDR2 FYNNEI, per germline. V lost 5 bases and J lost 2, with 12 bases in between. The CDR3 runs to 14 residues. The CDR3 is CASSTVYRQETQYF. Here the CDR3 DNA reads TGTGCCAGCAGTACTGTGTACCGACAAGAGACCCAGTACTTC.

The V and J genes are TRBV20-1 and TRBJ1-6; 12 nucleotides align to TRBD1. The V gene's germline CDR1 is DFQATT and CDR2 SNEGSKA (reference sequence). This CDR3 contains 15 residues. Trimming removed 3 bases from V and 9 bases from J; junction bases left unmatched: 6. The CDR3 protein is CSARGDRGQRSPLHF. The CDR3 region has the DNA TGCAGTGCTAGGGGGGACAGGGGGCAGCGTTCACCCCTCCACTTT.

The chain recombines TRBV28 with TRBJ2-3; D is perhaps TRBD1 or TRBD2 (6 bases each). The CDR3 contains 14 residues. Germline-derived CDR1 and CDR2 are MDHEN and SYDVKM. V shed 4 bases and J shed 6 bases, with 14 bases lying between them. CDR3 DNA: TGTGCCAGCAGTTGGGGGGCACATCAGGATACGCAGTATTTT. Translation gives CASSWGAHQDTQYF.

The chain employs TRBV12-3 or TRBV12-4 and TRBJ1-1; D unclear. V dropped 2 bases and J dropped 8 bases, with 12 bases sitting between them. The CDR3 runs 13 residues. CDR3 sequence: CASSLWVGREAFF. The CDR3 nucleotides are TGTGCCAGCAGTTTATGGGTAGGGCGGGAAGCTTTCTTT.

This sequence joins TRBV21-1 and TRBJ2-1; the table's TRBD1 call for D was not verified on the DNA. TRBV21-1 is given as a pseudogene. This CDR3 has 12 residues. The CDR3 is CASSDRVGEQFF. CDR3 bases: TGTGCCAGCAGCGACCGGGTAGGTGAGCAGTTCTTC.

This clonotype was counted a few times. CDR3: CASSELGQGMNIQYF. For the CDR3, the DNA is TGTGCCAGCAGCGAACTAGGACAGGGTATGAACATTCAGTACTTC. The rearrangement links TRBV2 to TRBJ2-4; 8 bases map to TRBD1. The CDR3 totals 15 residues. Trimming took 6 bases from V and 7 from J; bases not matched to a gene: 11. The V gene's germline CDR1 is SNHLY and CDR2 FYNNEI.